Shown below are 21 T cell receptor beta chains from a single sample sequenced in a study of T cell clonality in common variable immunodeficiency. These TCRs' antigens remain unknown. Data came from immunoSEQ multiplex PCR; TCRdb stores just in-frame clones and leaves some out. The sample is made up of approximately 38,000 clones, none counted only once. Overall study results and limits: Common variable immunodeficiency TCR beta sequences reportedly had fewer deletions and N-nucleotide insertions.

The specimen was peripheral blood mononuclear cells. These TCRs come from a human donor with common variable immunodeficiency.

This clone was counted at least ten times. The sequence runs out 3 residues before the end of the CDR3; the remainder is reconstructed from the germline J gene. The V and J genes are TRBV2 and TRBJ1-4; 8 bases are a match to TRBD1. This CDR3 has 13 residues. Losses at the gene ends were 5 bases for V and 10 bases for J; bases not matched to a gene: 6. CDR1 is SNHLY and CDR2 is FYNNEI in the germline V gene. The CDR3: CASSWTGSGKLFF. The part of the CDR3 DNA that was read is TGTGCCAGCAGTTGGACAGGGTCCGGAAAA.

This clone showed up just a few times. The read ends 3 residues shy of where the CDR3 ends; the end is completed using the germline J gene. The chain joins TRBV7-9 to TRBJ2-1; D is uncertain. V was trimmed by 5 bases and J by 4 bases, leaving 6 bases between them. The CDR3 has 12 amino acids. Germline V gene data show CDR1 as SEHNR and CDR2 as FQNEAQ (reference sequence). The CDR3 region is CASSAGYNEQFF. Partial CDR3 DNA: TGTGCCAGCAGCGCCGGTTACAATGAG.

Details on this clone: Coverage ceases 3 residues before the CDR3 finishes, and the germline J gene fills in the end. Additional DNA sequences in this sample encode the identical CDR3. The genes are TRBV7-9 and TRBJ2-3, with TRBD1 identical over 7 bases. This CDR3 has 12 residues. V gave up 5 bases and J gave up 5 bases; unmatched junction bases: 1. The germline V gene has CDR1 SEHNR and CDR2 FQNEAQ (reference sequence). Partial CDR3 DNA: TGTGCCAGCAGCCGGACAGGAGATACG. It is translated as CASSRTGDT. The complete CDR3 reads CASSRTGDTQYF.

CDR3: CSVPEKEGIHEQYF. CDR3 DNA, as far as it was read: TGCAGCGTTCCAGAAAAGGAGGGTATCCACGAG. V usage is TRBV29-1 and J usage is TRBJ2-7; possibly TRBD2 for D (6 bases). Coverage ceases 3 residues before the CDR3 finishes, and the germline J gene fills in the end. The germline V gene encodes CDR1 SQVTM and CDR2 ANQGSEA. V was clipped by 5 bases and J by 5 bases, with 19 bases between them. The CDR3 length is 14 residues.

Many counts were recorded for this clone. The sequence runs out 3 residues before the end of the CDR3; the remainder is reconstructed from the germline J gene. The chain has TRBV23-1 and TRBJ1-4; D possibly corresponds to TRBD1 (5 bases). TRBV23-1 is placed among ORFs of uncertain function. The CDR3 covers 13 residues. The CDR3 protein is CASSQVPAGKLFF. The CDR3 bases that were read are TGCGCCAGCAGTCAAGTCCCCGCAGGGAAA.

Many counts were recorded for this clone. The read finishes 3 residues shy of the CDR3 end, and the germline J gene is used to complete it. The chain couples TRBV19 to TRBJ2-3; TRBD2 might be the D (6 bases). Germline CDR1 and CDR2: LNHDA and SQIVND (reference sequence). This CDR3 comprises 14 residues. V dropped 5 bases and J dropped 5 bases, with 14 bases sitting between them. The sequenced part of the CDR3 DNA is TGTGCCAGTAGTCTCGGGACTCTGGGAGATACG. This sequence encodes CASSLGTLGDT. The whole CDR3 region reads CASSLGTLGDTQYF.

Comment on this clone: The CDR3 end lies 3 residues beyond the end of the read and is filled in from the germline J gene. The rearrangement links TRBV7-2 to TRBJ1-5, with D possibly TRBD1 on 5 matching bases. V gave up 11 bases and J gave up 4 bases, with 15 bases separating them. This CDR3 region has 13 residues. Germline lookup yields CDR1 SGHTA and CDR2 FQGNSA. The covered CDR3 bases are TGTGCCTCGGGGGGGGGACCAAATCAGCCC. Its translation: CASGGGPNQP. The full CDR3 is CASGGGPNQPQHF. Using reference TRBV7-2 and TRBJ1-5 for the parts outside the CDR3, the full variable domain is GAGVSQSPSNKVTEKGKDVELRCDPISGHTALYWYRQSLGQGLEFLIYFQGNSAPDKSGLPSDRFSAERTGGSVSTLTIQRTQQEDSAVYLCASGGGPNQPQHFGDGTRLSIL.

At least ten counts were recorded for this clone. The DNA read from the CDR3 is TGCAGTGCTAGAGAGAGAGTAAGGGGGCCGGACACTGAA. This sequence encodes CSARERVRGPDTE. The CDR3 as a whole reads CSARERVRGPDTEAFF. The chain carries TRBV20-1 and TRBJ1-1; 7 bases match TRBD1. From the germline J gene comes the end of the CDR3, since the read stops 3 residues before it. J lost 3 bases, V lost 0 bases, and 10 bases had no gene match. This CDR3 is built from 16 residues. Germline CDR1 is DFQATT and CDR2 is SNEGSKA (reference sequence).

At least ten counts were recorded for this clone. From the germline J gene comes the end of the CDR3, since the read stops 3 residues before it. The V call is TRBV30, the J call TRBJ1-4, with 8 bases that match TRBD1. Germline loops: CDR1 GTSNPN, CDR2 SVGIG (reference sequence). The V and J ends lost 5 bases and 8 bases, in that order; junction bases with no gene match: 7. The CDR3 is 13 residues long. Incomplete CDR3 DNA: TGTGCCTGGGGAGGACAGGGTGACGAAAAA. It codes for CAWGGQGDEK. The entire CDR3 reads CAWGGQGDEKLFF.

Of note for this clone: Coverage ceases 3 residues before the CDR3 finishes, and the germline J gene fills in the end. The rearrangement uses TRBV19 and TRBJ2-5; 8 bases are a match to TRBD1. CDR1 and CDR2 from the germline V gene are LNHDA and SQIVND (reference sequence). This CDR3 is built from 16 residues. V was clipped by 0 bases and J by 6 bases; unmatched bases: 9. CDR3 DNA, as far as it was read: TGTGCCAGTAGTATAGATTCCCAGGGGGCTATACAGACC. Translated: CASSIDSQGAIQT. The full-length CDR3 reads as CASSIDSQGAIQTQYF.

With respect to this clone: The CDR3 extends 3 residues past the end of the read, so its final part is completed from the germline J gene. The gene calls are TRBV29-1 and TRBJ2-1; D remains unclear. The germline CDR1 and CDR2 sequences are SQVTM and ANQGSEA. With 4 bases removed from V and 5 bases from J, the gap between germline ends came to 15 bases. The CDR3 has 14 amino acids. The covered CDR3 bases are TGCAGCGTTGGTCGCATCAGTAGGGACAATGAG. It yields the protein CSVGRISRDNE. The full CDR3 is CSVGRISRDNEQFF.

This clone was picked up many times. The CDR3 DNA, read in part, is TGCAGTGCTAGAGATGTGCTTAGGGCCAGCTACGAG. Residues: CSARDVLRASYE. The full CDR3 protein is CSARDVLRASYEQYF. V gene TRBV20-1 combines with J gene TRBJ2-7; unclear D gene. The read terminates 3 residues ahead of where the CDR3 ends, so the germline J gene completes it. This CDR3 region has 15 residues. V lost 0 bases, J lost 3 bases, and 15 bases lay in between. Germline V gene lookup returns CDR1 DFQATT and CDR2 SNEGSKA (reference sequence).

This clone has ten or more counts. The observed sequence ends 3 residues before the CDR3 terminus, with the missing tail filled in from the germline J gene. The chain is built from TRBV7-1 and TRBJ1-5, with D perhaps matching TRBD1 (5 bases). TRBV7-1 is recorded as an ORF, its role being uncertain. Trimming pared 2 bases from V and 1 base from J, leaving 27 bases between. The CDR3 spans 21 residues. The covered CDR3 bases are TGTGCCAGCAGCTCAAGGGGCGGGGAGGGAGCGGTTGTGGGAAGCAATCAGCCC. As protein: CASSSRGGEGAVVGSNQP. In full, the CDR3 is CASSSRGGEGAVVGSNQPQHF.

The CDR3 is CASSYRQGAADTQYF. CDR3 bases read: TGTGCCAGCAGCTACCGACAGGGGGCCGCAGATACG. The chain uses TRBV5-5 and TRBJ2-3; 10 bases map to TRBD1. The sequence runs out 3 residues before the end of the CDR3; the remainder is reconstructed from the germline J gene. The germline CDR1 and CDR2 sequences are SGHKS and YYEKEE (reference sequence). The CDR3 spans 15 residues. V was clipped by 3 bases and J by 4 bases; unmatched bases: 5.

This clone has just a few counts. The sequenced fragment ends 3 residues before the CDR3 boundary, so the rest is inferred from the germline J gene. V usage is TRBV6-1 and J usage is TRBJ2-2, with D perhaps TRBD2 (7 bases). The V end lost 3 bases, the J end lost 4 bases, and 12 bases lay between the germline ends. CDR3 size: 15 residues. The germline V gene has CDR1 MNHNS and CDR2 SASEGT. The DNA read from the CDR3 is TGTGCCAGCAGTGAGGGGGGGGCCGTCACCGGGGAG. Translated, it gives CASSEGGAVTGE. The complete CDR3 reads CASSEGGAVTGELFF.

To note about this clone: The read terminates 3 residues ahead of where the CDR3 ends, so the germline J gene completes it. V gene TRBV7-3 combines with J gene TRBJ2-5; perhaps TRBD1 as D (5 bases). V was cut by 0 bases and J by 4 bases, with 12 bases left in between. The germline CDR1 and CDR2 sequences are SGHTA and FQGTGA. The CDR3 extends over 15 amino acids. The CDR3 bases that were read are TGTGCCAGCAGCTTAACTCCAGGGTTTGGAGAGACC. Translation: CASSLTPGFGET. The entire CDR3 sequence reads CASSLTPGFGETQYF.

This clone appeared many times. The read comes to an end 3 residues before the CDR3 does, leaving the germline J gene to fill in the end. The genes are TRBV29-1 and TRBJ2-7, with 7 bases lining up with TRBD2. Germline CDR1 is SQVTM and CDR2 is ANQGSEA. The V and J ends lost 4 bases and 4 bases, in that order; junction bases with no gene match: 10. This CDR3 region has 14 residues. The part of the CDR3 DNA that was read is TGCAGCGTTGTAGGTGCGGGAGCATCTTACGAG. This encodes CSVVGAGASYE. The complete CDR3 protein is CSVVGAGASYEQYF.

At least ten counts were recorded for this clone. The read falls 3 residues short of the CDR3 end, and the missing part is taken from the germline J gene. V usage is TRBV30 and J usage is TRBJ1-3; D perhaps matches TRBD1 (6 bases). Trimming stripped 6 bases from V and 1 base from J, with 13 bases between. The CDR3 totals 14 residues. Germline CDR1 GTSNPN, CDR2 SVGIG (reference sequence). The covered CDR3 bases are TGTGCCTGCGAACAGGGATCGTCTGGAAACACC. Amino acids: CACEQGSSGNT. The full CDR3 protein is CACEQGSSGNTIYF.

As regards this clone: The junction departs from the called germline gene at one end, perhaps through a read error. The CDR3 goes on 3 residues after the read ends, and that part is filled in from the germline J gene. This chain uses TRBV7-7 with TRBJ2-5; 9 bases line up with TRBD1. Germline values: CDR1 SSHAT, CDR2 FNYEAQ (reference sequence). The CDR3 length is 15 residues. CDR3 DNA, as far as it was read: TGTGCTAGCAGCCCTAGCTGGGACAGGGAAGAGACC. This sequence encodes CASSPSWDREET. The full CDR3 reads CASSPSWDREETQYF.

In its sample, this clone was seen a few times. Coverage ceases 3 residues before the CDR3 finishes, and the germline J gene fills in the end. The chain combines TRBV20-1 with TRBJ2-7; 13 bases map to TRBD2. The V gene's germline CDR1 is DFQATT and CDR2 SNEGSKA (reference sequence). This CDR3 contains 13 residues. V shed 3 bases and J 4 bases; nucleotides not matched to a gene: 0. The CDR3: CSARGLAGYEQYF. The part of the CDR3 DNA that was read is TGCAGTGCTAGGGGACTAGCGGGATACGAG.

Ten or more counts support this clone. The read comes to an end 3 residues before the CDR3 does, leaving the germline J gene to fill in the end. This rearrangement joins TRBV19 to TRBJ2-1; tentative D call: TRBD2 (5 bases). Deletions cut 5 bases from V and 3 bases from J, with 5 bases between. The CDR3 has 12 amino acids. Germline CDR1 is LNHDA and CDR2 is SQIVND (reference sequence). The CDR3 DNA, read in part, is TGTGCCAGTAGTCGGGGCTACAATGAG. Protein product: CASSRGYNE. The complete CDR3 reads CASSRGYNEQFF.